Presented here are 3 T cell receptor beta chains from one specimen sequenced in a study of shared T cell receptors in the human thymus. This table comes from immunoSEQ multiplex PCR, and its TCRdb copy is limited to in-frame clones, with some not included. Of approximately 68,000 clones listed, about 96% were seen once; the top ten hold less than 0.04%. The specimen was thymocytes. The receptors derive from a human donor.

The chain employs TRBV28 and TRBJ1-5; 7 nucleotides align to TRBD1. With V trimmed by 5 bases and J by 5 bases, 15 bases remained unmatched. CDR1 is MDHEN, CDR2 SYDVKM, per germline. The CDR3 covers 17 residues. The CDR3 loop reads CASSPHLSDRAYQPQHF. The CDR3 coding sequence is TGTGCCAGCAGTCCTCATTTATCCGACAGGGCCTATCAGCCCCAGCATTTT.

This clone was counted a single time. This chain's CDR3 is CASSQSYPDRVLDGYTF. As DNA, the CDR3 is TGTGCCAGCAGCCAGTCCTACCCCGACAGGGTTTTGGATGGCTACACCTTC. This chain links TRBV4-2 with TRBJ1-2, with 7 bases fitting TRBD1. The CDR3 contains 17 residues. Germline V gives CDR1 LGHNA, CDR2 YNFKEQ. J lost 6 bases, V lost 3 bases, and 16 bases had no gene match.

This chain joins TRBV27 and TRBJ2-7; no clear D. Germline assignment: CDR1 MNHEY and CDR2 SMNVEV (reference sequence). V dropped 0 bases and J dropped 1 base, with 7 bases sitting between them. There are 14 residues in the CDR3. The CDR3 sequence: CASSLSSDSYEQYF. CDR3 nucleotide sequence: TGTGCCAGCAGTTTATCCTCAGATTCCTACGAGCAGTACTTC.